These 29 T cell receptor beta chains share one sample of origin, sequenced in a study of neurological immune-mediated disorders. TCRdb re-analysed the 5' RACE reads in MiXCR, keeping a single row per CDR3 protein. The sample records roughly 16,000 distinct CDR3 sequences, about 14% being singletons. The sample consisted of PBMCs. The receptor source for this set is a man aged 55 to 69 with HTLV-1-associated myelopathy (HAM/TSP).

This clonotype is labeled medium-sized. The gene calls are TRBV20-1 and TRBJ1-1; no definite D call. The CDR3 length is 11 residues. Trimming shortened V by 1 base and J by 7 bases, and 7 bases separated the two germline ends. Germline V gene data show CDR1 as DFQATT and CDR2 as SNEGSKA (reference sequence). DNA for the CDR3: TGCAGTGCTAGAGTTCAAAATGAAGCTTTCTTT. This sequence encodes CSARVQNEAFF.

This clonotype was counted ten times or more. The chain links TRBV10-3 to TRBJ2-1; 9 bases are shared with TRBD2. J was trimmed by 4 bases and V by 3 bases; bases with no gene match: 4. In germline, CDR1 is ENHRY, CDR2 SYGVKD. The CDR3 extends over 15 amino acids. Here the CDR3 reads CAISELAGGYNEQFF. Here the CDR3 DNA reads TGTGCCATCAGTGAATTGGCGGGGGGGTACAATGAGCAGTTCTTC.

This clonotype was observed many times. J is TRBJ2-5 and V is TRBV24-1; the D gene is possibly TRBD1 (5 bases). Germline-derived CDR1 and CDR2 are KGHDR and SFDVKD. V was pared by 3 bases and J by 1 base, with 8 bases between. There are 14 residues in the CDR3. The CDR3, as DNA: TGTGCCACCAGTGATACCGACAGCCAAGAGACCCAGTACTTC. Its protein product is CATSDTDSQETQYF.

There are many counts of this clonotype. The chain has TRBV20-1 and TRBJ1-2; no firm D call. Germline assignment: CDR1 DFQATT and CDR2 SNEGSKA (reference sequence). Trimming cost V 3 bases and J 1 base, with 15 bases left between them. This CDR3 is built from 15 residues. The CDR3 loop is CSASPTSGFNYGYTF. As DNA, the CDR3 is TGCAGTGCTAGCCCAACTTCAGGTTTTAACTATGGCTACACCTTC.

This clonotype was seen repeatedly, ten times or more. V gene TRBV7-3 combines with J gene TRBJ2-5, with D perhaps TRBD1 or TRBD2 (5 bases each). From germline, CDR1 is SGHTA and CDR2 FQGTGA. The CDR3 runs to 13 residues. V shed 5 bases and J shed 7 bases, with 14 bases lying between them. CDR3 sequence: CASSLGTLGTQYF. The CDR3 nucleotides are TGTGCCAGCAGCCTCGGGACGTTAGGGACCCAGTACTTC.

The table lists this clonotype with many counts. The chain uses TRBV5-1 and TRBJ1-3, with D hard to call. Trimming removed 0 bases at V and 0 bases at J, with 10 bases between. This CDR3 spans 16 amino acids. CDR1 SGHRS and CDR2 YFSETQ come from the germline V gene. The CDR3 loop is CASSLVGKTSGNTIYF. CDR3 DNA: TGCGCCAGCAGCTTGGTGGGGAAAACCTCTGGAAACACCATATATTTT.

This rearrangement joins TRBV28 to TRBJ1-1; maybe TRBD1 (5 bases). Germline V gene sequence: CDR1 MDHEN, CDR2 SYDVKM. V gave up 9 bases and J gave up 8 bases, with 22 bases separating them. This CDR3 region has 14 residues. DNA of the CDR3: TGTGCCAGTAGACACTTATCGGGCACAGGAGAAGCTTTCTTT. Protein product: CASRHLSGTGEAFF. The complete variable domain, with remaining parts taken from reference TRBV28 and TRBJ1-1, reads DVKVTQSSRYLVKRTGEKVFLECVQDMDHENMFWYRQDPGLGLRLIYFSYDVKMKEKGDIPEGYSVSREKKERFSLILESASTNQTSMYLCASRHLSGTGEAFFGQGTRLTVV.

This clonotype was counted many times. This chain joins TRBV3-1 and TRBJ1-1; 8 nucleotides align to TRBD1. CDR1 and CDR2 (germline): LGHDT, YNNKEL (reference sequence). This CDR3 spans 15 amino acids. V dropped 5 bases and J dropped 1; count of bases not matched to a gene: 6. DNA for the CDR3: TGTGCCAGCAGCTCCCGAGGACAGGGGAACACTGAAGCTTTCTTT. Amino acid sequence: CASSSRGQGNTEAFF. Full variable domain (rest looked up from reference TRBV3-1 and TRBJ1-1): DTAVSQTPKYLVTQMGNDKSIKCEQNLGHDTMYWYKQDSKKFLKIMFSYNNKELIINETVPNRFSPKSPDKAHLNLHINSLELGDSAVYFCASSSRGQGNTEAFFGQGTRLTVV.

This clonotype was recorded at least ten times. V usage is TRBV7-2 and J usage is TRBJ1-1; D remains unclear. This CDR3 contains 14 residues. Germline CDR1 SGHTA, CDR2 FQGNSA. Trimming took off 5 bases at V and 1 base at J, with 11 bases between the two ends. The CDR3 protein is CASSLDRWNTEAFF. The CDR3 DNA reads TGTGCCAGCAGCCTGGATCGCTGGAACACTGAAGCTTTCTTT.

This clonotype was counted many times. This rearrangement joins TRBV4-3 to TRBJ2-3; D unresolved. V dropped 0 bases and J dropped 4 bases, with 17 bases sitting between them. Per germline, CDR1 LGHNA and CDR2 YSLEER. This CDR3 comprises 17 residues. The chain's CDR3 is CASSQDSAVGLADTQYF. The CDR3 nucleotides read TGCGCCAGCAGCCAAGACTCCGCGGTTGGTTTAGCAGATACGCAGTATTTT.

In its sample, this clonotype was seen many times. The chain recombines TRBV5-1 with TRBJ2-3, with TRBD2 matching 13 bases. The J segment lost 4 bases and the V segment lost 5 bases, leaving 4 bases of the junction unmatched. The CDR3 has 15 amino acids. Germline-derived CDR1 and CDR2 are SGHRS and YFSETQ. CDR3 DNA sequence: TGCGCCAGCAGGCCGACTAGCGGGGGGCCAGATACGCAGTATTTT. This translates into CASRPTSGGPDTQYF.

This clonotype appeared many times. This chain links TRBV4-1 with TRBJ2-5, with D perhaps being TRBD1 or TRBD2 (5 bases each). CDR1 and CDR2 from the germline V gene are MGHRA and YSYEKL. This CDR3 has 15 amino acids. V gave up 4 bases and J gave up 4 bases, with 16 bases separating them. CDR3 coding DNA: TGCGCCAGCAGCCCCCTAGGGGAGTTTGCAGAGACCCAGTACTTC. Amino acid sequence: CASSPLGEFAETQYF.

This clonotype has a count of ten or more. V is TRBV14 and J is TRBJ1-1; 8 bases map to TRBD1. This CDR3 contains 13 residues. Losses at the gene ends were 7 bases for V and 4 bases for J; bases not matched to a gene: 5. The germline gives CDR1 SGHDN, CDR2 FVKESK. The DNA of the CDR3 is TGTGCCAGCATGAAGCAGGGGGCCACTGAAGCTTTCTTT. Residues: CASMKQGATEAFF.

The chain couples TRBV5-1 to TRBJ2-5; 12 bases line up with TRBD1. Germline V CDR1 and CDR2: SGHRS, YFSETQ. V shed 8 bases, J shed 7 bases, and the junction held 12 bases outside the gene matches. CDR3 length: 15 amino acids. Here the CDR3 DNA reads TGCGCCAGTTTGGGACAGGGGGCTTTGGCAGGGACCCAGTACTTC. Translation: CASLGQGALAGTQYF.

The V call is TRBV7-9, the J call TRBJ1-2; TRBD1 might be the D (5 bases). The ends were cut back, 9 bases at V and 7 bases at J, with 18 bases in the middle. The CDR3 contains 13 residues. The germline V gene has CDR1 SEHNR and CDR2 FQNEAQ (reference sequence). The CDR3 DNA reads TGTGCCAGTAGCCTCGACAGTGAATTTGGCTACACCTTC. It codes for CASSLDSEFGYTF.

There are a few counts of this clonotype. The rearrangement uses TRBV6-1 and TRBJ1-1, with 9 bases matching TRBD1. Germline lookup yields CDR1 MNHNS and CDR2 SASEGT. V lost 10 bases, J lost 1 base, and 10 bases stayed unmatched. CDR3 size: 15 residues. The CDR3 reads CATFDTGGRNTEAFF. In DNA form, the CDR3 reads TGTGCCACCTTTGACACAGGGGGCCGGAACACTGAAGCTTTCTTT.

In this sample, this clonotype turned up many times. J is TRBJ1-1 and V is TRBV4-2; TRBD1 is a possible D gene (5 bases). The CDR3 runs to 14 residues. CDR1 is LGHNA, CDR2 YNFKEQ, per germline. Trimming removed 7 bases at V and 4 bases at J, with 16 bases between. CDR3 protein: CASTLQVGGTEAFF. DNA for the CDR3: TGTGCCAGCACACTTCAAGTGGGGGGCACTGAAGCTTTCTTT.

This clonotype has a count of ten or more. V and J are TRBV3-1 and TRBJ2-1, with 9 bases lining up with TRBD2. This CDR3 has 13 residues. Germline CDR1 is LGHDT and CDR2 is YNNKEL (reference sequence). J gave up 7 bases and V 2 bases, and 0 bases lay outside the gene matches. CDR3 coding DNA: TGTGCCAGCAGCCAACTAGCGGGGAATGAGCAGTTCTTC. It codes for CASSQLAGNEQFF.

In its sample, this clonotype was seen many times. This CDR3 reads CASSLGGQPNTIYF. The CDR3, as DNA: TGCGCCAGCAGCTTGGGGGGACAGCCGAACACCATATATTTT. The gene calls are TRBV5-1 and TRBJ1-3; 7 positions agree with TRBD1. Germline V gene data show CDR1 as SGHRS and CDR2 as YFSETQ. J lost 7 bases, V lost 0 bases, and 4 bases had no gene match. The CDR3 is made up of 14 amino acids.

By proportion, this clonotype is medium-sized. V gene TRBV29-1 combines with J gene TRBJ1-2; D may be TRBD1 (5 bases). V lost 0 bases and J lost 4, with 15 bases in between. The CDR3 contains 15 residues. Germline V CDR1 and CDR2: SQVTM, ANQGSEA. For the CDR3, the DNA is TGCAGCGTTGAAGATCGGGGCTCGGGGCGCTATGGCTACACCTTC. Protein sequence: CSVEDRGSGRYGYTF.

Many counts were recorded for this clonotype. This chain connects TRBV5-1 to TRBJ1-1, with a possible D match to TRBD1 (6 bases). The CDR3 spans 13 residues. Germline V lookup: CDR1 SGHRS, CDR2 YFSETQ. The V gene lost 2 bases and the J gene lost 5 bases, with 10 bases spanning the gap. The CDR3 protein is CASSLQGPTEAFF. The DNA for the CDR3 is TGCGCCAGCAGCTTACAGGGCCCAACTGAAGCTTTCTTT.

This clonotype was counted at least ten times. This may stem from a read error, because a much larger clone lies one nucleotide away. The V call is TRBV20-1, the J call TRBJ2-5; 8 nucleotides match TRBD1. This CDR3 has 14 amino acids. The junction had 12 bases not matched to a gene; V was cut back by 7 bases and J by 5 bases. CDR1 DFQATT and CDR2 SNEGSKA come from the germline V gene (reference sequence). The CDR3 here is CSVKAGQGGETQYF. As DNA, the CDR3 is TGCAGTGTCAAAGCCGGACAGGGCGGTGAGACCCAGTACTTC.

This clonotype was found many times. The chain joins TRBV7-9 to TRBJ1-6; perhaps TRBD1 as D (6 bases). The length of the CDR3 is 15 residues. Trimming shortened V by 5 bases and J by 5 bases, and 13 bases separated the two germline ends. Germline V gene data show CDR1 as SEHNR and CDR2 as FQNEAQ (reference sequence). This chain's CDR3 is CASSEGQTNNSPLHF. The CDR3 nucleotides read TGTGCCAGCAGCGAAGGACAGACAAATAATTCACCCCTCCACTTT.

This clonotype was recorded at least ten times. J is TRBJ1-4 and V is TRBV20-1; TRBD1 is a possible D gene (5 bases). The CDR3 sequence is 14 residues long. V was pared by 6 bases and J by 8 bases, with 19 bases between. Germline V gene lookup returns CDR1 DFQATT and CDR2 SNEGSKA (reference sequence). The CDR3 sequence: CSAIITGGGEKLFF. The CDR3 DNA follows: TGCAGTGCCATCATTACCGGGGGAGGCGAAAAACTGTTTTTT.

The sample holds many counts of this clonotype. The gene calls are TRBV3-1 and TRBJ2-3; D might be TRBD2 (6 bases). Germline V gene lookup returns CDR1 LGHDT and CDR2 YNNKEL (reference sequence). The CDR3 spans 16 residues. The V end lost 1 base, the J end lost 1 base, and 12 bases lay between the germline ends. CDR3 protein: CASSQVTPGGTDTQYF. The CDR3 region has the DNA TGTGCCAGCAGCCAAGTAACCCCGGGGGGCACAGATACGCAGTATTTT.

This clonotype was counted ten times or more. The V gene is TRBV6-2 or TRBV6-3, the J gene TRBJ2-1, with TRBD1 matching 7 bases. Trimming took 5 bases from V and 7 from J; bases not matched to a gene: 2. CDR3 length equals 12 residues. CDR1 is MNHEY and CDR2 is SVGEGT in the germline V gene. CDR3 coding DNA: TGTGCCAGCAGTAAGACAGGGAATGAGCAGTTCTTC. This codes for CASSKTGNEQFF.

This clonotype was found many times. The V and J genes are TRBV5-1 and TRBJ2-3, with TRBD1 matching over 9 bases. The CDR3 runs to 15 residues. Germline assignment: CDR1 SGHRS and CDR2 YFSETQ. Trimming removed 5 bases from V and 4 bases from J; junction bases left unmatched: 8. CDR3 sequence (DNA): TGCGCCAGCAGATATGGACAGGGGAAATCAGATACGCAGTATTTT. Its protein is CASRYGQGKSDTQYF.

Worth noting for this clonotype: The junction and the germline gene differ at one end; a read error may be behind it. The chain joins TRBV7-6 to TRBJ1-2; no clear D gene. Germline V gene data show CDR1 as SGHVS and CDR2 as FNYEAQ. CDR3 length: 14 residues. Here the CDR3 reads CTSSSYSTLGGYTF. The CDR3 DNA reads TGTACCAGCAGCTCTTATTCCACCCTCGGGGGCTACACCTTC.

The chain combines TRBV20-1 with TRBJ2-2, with D possibly being TRBD2 (5 bases). Germline V lookup: CDR1 DFQATT, CDR2 SNEGSKA (reference sequence). The CDR3 totals 16 residues. The V end was cut by 5 bases, the J end by 15 bases, with 31 bases between. This CDR3 is CSASVFTFGNTGEMFF. The CDR3 DNA is TGCAGTGCTTCGGTGTTCACGTTCGGGAACACCGGAGAGATGTTTTTT.